Below, one T cell receptor (beta chain) is given with its context. Per the authors' pipeline: The authors estimated nucleated cell counts from reference gene primer amplification. Sequenced by immunoSEQ multiplex PCR; TCRdb stores in-frame clones only, minus some. V and J calls and clone size are copied from that table; D and trimming were computed from the DNA. Here the sample spans about 130,000 clones, under 90% being singletons. These data are taken from a study of blood T cell repertoires in COVID-19. Study overall: The United States, Italy and Spain were the sources of the acute and convalescent COVID-19 samples.

The study drew participants aged roughly 18 to 95 years from 20 to 30 US areas. Categorization into cohorts depended on clinical history that participants reported. V gave up 5 bases and J gave up 9 bases; unmatched junction bases: 7. This CDR3 is 15 amino acids long. CDR1 and CDR2 (germline): SGHAT, FQDESV (reference sequence). The V call is TRBV11-1, the J call TRBJ2-2; 12 nucleotides line up with TRBD1. The sequencing input was PBMCs or T cells enriched from blood (not recorded which). The origin of this receptor is a man aged 40-50 years with acute COVID-19. The CDR3 region is CASSRPGQGARELFF. CDR3 DNA sequence: TGTGCCAGCAGCCGTCCGGGACAGGGGGCGCGGGAGCTGTTTTTT.